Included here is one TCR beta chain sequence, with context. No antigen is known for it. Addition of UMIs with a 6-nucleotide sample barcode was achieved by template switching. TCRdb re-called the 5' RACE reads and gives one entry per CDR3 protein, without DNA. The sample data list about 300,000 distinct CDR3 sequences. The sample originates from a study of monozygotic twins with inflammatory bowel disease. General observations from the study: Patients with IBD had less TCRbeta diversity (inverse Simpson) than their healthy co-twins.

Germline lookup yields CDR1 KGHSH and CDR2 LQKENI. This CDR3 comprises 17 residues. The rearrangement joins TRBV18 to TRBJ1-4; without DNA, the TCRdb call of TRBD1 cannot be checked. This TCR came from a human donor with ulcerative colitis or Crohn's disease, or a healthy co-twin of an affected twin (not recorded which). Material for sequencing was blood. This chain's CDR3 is CASSPIRQTGDNEKLFF.